This T cell receptor (beta chain) was identified during a study of long-term antiretroviral therapy in people with HIV. On this clone itself: Its antigen remains unknown.

There are 15 residues in the CDR3. Germline CDR1 is SGHVS and CDR2 is FNYEAQ. Trimming removed 10 bases at V and 7 bases at J, with 22 bases between. Survey level was the resolution at which the v3.0 immunoSEQ assay ran. Per-sample sequencing targets were about 35,000-50,000 T-cell genomes. Clones were read by immunoSEQ multiplex PCR, and TCRdb kept only the in-frame ones, dropping some. Altogether around 23,000 clones are present, approximately 90% being singletons, with the ten largest covering roughly 9.3%. Per donor, a minimum of one pre-ART and a minimum of two post-ART PBMC samples were available. Cryopreserved PBMC samples of about 1-11 million cells were used for DNA extraction. Overall study results and limits: Spans of CDR3 length were tighter for HIV repertoires than for controls.

The TCR comes from a man aged 45-60 years with HIV. The chain uses TRBV7-6 and TRBJ1-4; tentative D call: TRBD1 (5 bases). The sample was unsorted PBMCs, taken 1.8 years before starting antiretroviral therapy. CDR3 in DNA: TGTGCCACCCTCCGGGGCCAGGGCGTCGGTGAAAAACTGTTTTTT. Protein sequence: CATLRGQGVGEKLFF.